The T cell receptor (beta chain) described here comes from a study of Ad26.COV2.S vaccination and SARS-CoV-2 variants. As concerns this clone: Other DNA sequences in the same sample also yield this CDR3.

Produced via immunoSEQ multiplex PCR; TCRdb's table is partial and in-frame only. Of about 680,000 clones detected, 89% appear once; the ten largest clones hold about 1.5%. Treatment denoted: roughly 18 received Ad26.COV2.S at low or high dose, single or two shots; about 5 received placebo; per-sample allocation not given. The study sampled participants on day 63 after the first vaccine or placebo injection. The CDR3 runs to 15 residues. V was pared by 5 bases and J by 6 bases, with 11 bases of the junction left unmatched. The germline gives CDR1 SEHNR, CDR2 FQNEAQ (reference sequence). Here the sequenced sample was peripheral blood, taken in a trial of Ad26.COV2.S vaccine versus placebo. This TCR was sampled from a person between 18 and 60 years old who received the Ad26.COV2.S COVID-19 vaccine or a placebo. The chain is built from TRBV7-9 and TRBJ2-7, with 9 bases identical to TRBD1. The CDR3 spells CASSPPGQGLAEQYF. The CDR3 DNA is TGTGCCAGCAGCCCACCGGGACAGGGCTTGGCCGAGCAGTACTTC.